This record covers a single T cell receptor beta chain. Antigen: not known. The data derive from a study of T cell responses to AZD1222 COVID-19 vaccine. Findings of the study overall: Two doses of AZD1222 preceded a rise in Spike-specific TCR breadth and depth.

TCRdb's table, derived via immunoSEQ multiplex PCR, lists solely in-frame clones and lacks some. The data contain about 120,000 clones, about nine tenths of them singletons. The germline V gene has CDR1 SGHRS and CDR2 YFSETQ. The CDR3 spans 16 residues. With 0 bases removed from V and 2 bases from J, the gap between germline ends came to 12 bases. This chain uses TRBV5-1 with TRBJ2-1; D may correspond to TRBD1 or TRBD2 (5 bases each). The specimen comprised peripheral blood, sampled on day 0 of AZD1222 vaccination. This TCR derives from an adult in good health. The CDR3 region has the DNA TGCGCCAGCAGCTTGGGGCCTACGGGGCCCTACAATGAGCAGTTCTTC. This sequence encodes CASSLGPTGPYNEQFF.